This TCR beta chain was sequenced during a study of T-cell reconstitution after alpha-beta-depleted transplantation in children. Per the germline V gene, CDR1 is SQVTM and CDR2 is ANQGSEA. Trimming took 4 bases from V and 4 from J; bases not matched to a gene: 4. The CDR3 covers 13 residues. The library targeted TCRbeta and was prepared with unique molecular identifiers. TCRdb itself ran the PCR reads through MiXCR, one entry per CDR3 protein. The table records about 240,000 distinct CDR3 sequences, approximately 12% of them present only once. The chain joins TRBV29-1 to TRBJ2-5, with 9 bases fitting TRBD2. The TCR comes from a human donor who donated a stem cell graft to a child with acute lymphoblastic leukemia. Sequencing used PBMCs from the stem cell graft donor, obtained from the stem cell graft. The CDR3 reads CSVVLAGGETQYF. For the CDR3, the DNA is TGCAGCGTTGTACTAGCGGGTGGAGAGACCCAGTACTTC.